This is a list of T cell receptor beta chains from one sample in a study of blood T cell repertoires in COVID-19. TCRdb's copy holds only in-frame clones and misses some; the assay was immunoSEQ multiplex PCR. The sample has some 150,000 clones, 84% seen once; the top ten hold roughly 14%. Sample: peripheral blood. The receptors were gathered from a woman in her 70s with COVID-19, enrolled during active disease. The CDR3 runs from the conserved cysteine through the conserved F or W. A D gene is named only where the DNA matches it firmly. Expanded clones are given a class, and other clones once, few, many or no size at all.

J	V	D	size	DNA	CDR3
TRBJ1-1	TRBV6-1	.	.	TGTGCCAGCAGAGGCAGGGCGAACACTGAAGCTTTCTTT	CASRGRANTEAFF
TRBJ1-1	TRBV30	TRBD1	.	TGTGCCTGGAGTGGGACCCACAGGGGGCCAGGGGACACTGAAGCTTTCTTT	CAWSGTHRGPGDTEAFF
TRBJ1-4	TRBV9	.	.	TGTGCCAGCAGCGTAGATCGGGGGGCGCGCGAAAAACTGTTTTTT	CASSVDRGAREKLFF
TRBJ2-2	TRBV29-1	.	.	TGCAGCGTTGATGTTAAGGGGGCCGGGGAGCTGTTTTTT	CSVDVKGAGELFF
TRBJ2-1	TRBV5-1	.	.	TGCGCCAGCAGCTGGAAAGGGACGGGGGTGGAGAGTTCAAATGAGCAGTTCTTC	CASSWKGTGVESSNEQFF
TRBJ2-1	TRBV5-1	TRBD2	once	TGCGCCAGCAGCTTAGCGGGGGGCCGTTACTCCAATGAGCAGTTCTTC	CASSLAGGRYSNEQFF
TRBJ2-3	TRBV5-1	TRBD2	once	TGCGCCAGCAGCTTGGGGCTAGCGGGGGTAATGACAGATACGCAGTATTTT	CASSLGLAGVMTDTQYF
TRBJ2-3	TRBV6-5	.	.	TGTGCCAGCAGTTACAGCGGTCTCACAGATACGCAGTATTTT	CASSYSGLTDTQYF
TRBJ1-4	TRBV5-5	TRBD1	.	TGTGCCAGCAGCTCGCCCGACAGGGGGGAAAAACTGTTTTTT	CASSSPDRGEKLFF
TRBJ1-2	TRBV3-1/TRBV3-2	.	.	TGTGCCAGCAGCCAACCACAGGGTAGGAGTGGCTACACCTTC	CASSQPQGRSGYTF
TRBJ2-3	TRBV12-3/TRBV12-4	TRBD1	.	TGTGCCAGCAGTTCAAACAGGGGAGATACGCAGTATTTT	CASSSNRGDTQYF
TRBJ2-2	TRBV28	.	.	TGTGCCAGCAGCTGGACAGTCTACACCGGGGAGCTGTTTTTT	CASSWTVYTGELFF
TRBJ1-2	TRBV2	.	.	TGTGCCAGCAGTGTGGGCAGAGGGAAGCATGGCTACACCTTC	CASSVGRGKHGYTF
TRBJ1-5	TRBV9	.	.	TGTGCCAGCAGCGGGGGACATAGCAATCAGCCCCAGCATTTT	CASSGGHSNQPQHF
TRBJ2-1	TRBV12-3/TRBV12-4	.	.	TGTGCCAGCAGTCCGGACAGAGGAGATGAGCAGTTCTTC	CASSPDRGDEQFF
TRBJ2-1	TRBV7-3	TRBD2	.	TGTGCCAGCAGCCCCCCGGGGGGAGTGCAGTTCTTC	CASSPPGGVQFF
TRBJ1-2	TRBV11-2	.	.	TGTGCCAGCAGCTTACGGGGGAATGGCTACACCTTC	CASSLRGNGYTF
TRBJ1-2	TRBV6-1	.	.	TGTGCCAGCAGTGAAACAGGAAGAGGCTACACCTTC	CASSETGRGYTF
TRBJ2-7	TRBV5-1	.	.	TGCGCCAGCATGGGGGCGGCCTACGAGCAGTACTTC	CASMGAAYEQYF
TRBJ2-2	TRBV10-2	TRBD2	.	TGCGCCAGCCGGAGCGGGGGCGGTACCGGGGAGCTGTTTTTT	CASRSGGGTGELFF
TRBJ2-2	TRBV23-1	.	once	TGCGCCAGCTGGGCCCAGGACACCGGGGAGCTGTTTTTT	CASWAQDTGELFF
TRBJ2-3	TRBV6-5	TRBD1	.	TGTGCCAGCATAAGGTCGGGACAGGGCCTAGATACGCAGTATTTT	CASIRSGQGLDTQYF
TRBJ1-2	TRBV3-1/TRBV3-2	.	.	TGTGCCAGCAGCCAGCAGGGCGGCTATGGCTACACCTTC	CASSQQGGYGYTF
TRBJ1-1	TRBV2	TRBD1	.	TGTGCCAGCAGCGAACCGTCCGGGACAGGGGTCGGTGCTTTCTTT	CASSEPSGTGVGAFF
TRBJ1-2	TRBV28	.	.	TGTGCCAGCCGACCTAGGGGATTCTATGGCTACACCTTC	CASRPRGFYGYTF
TRBJ2-2	TRBV19	.	.	TGTGCCAGCGATTTTAAGGGGGTCTTGAACACCGGGGAGCTGTTTTTT	CASDFKGVLNTGELFF
TRBJ2-6	TRBV11-2	TRBD1	few	TGTGCCAGCAGCTTACGGACAGGGGGTAGATCTGGGGCCAACGTCCTGACTTTC	CASSLRTGGRSGANVLTF
TRBJ1-3	TRBV6-2/TRBV6-3	TRBD1	.	TGTGCCAGCAGTTATGCAGGGACAGTAAACACCATATATTTT	CASSYAGTVNTIYF